This T cell receptor (beta chain) emerged from a study of T cell responses to AZD1222 COVID-19 vaccine (dated by TCRdb to the early 2020s). With respect to the entire study: AZD1222 recipients with second doses at about 4 weeks or about 12 weeks were pooled, because spike-specific TCR depth and breadth did not differ between schedules. Trial participants were enrolled by age into subgroups of 18-55, 56-69 and 70-plus years, and roughly 160, 29 and 62 TCR-sequenced participants, respectively, were included in these subgroups. A total of approximately 240 trial participants underwent TCR sequencing, of whom 200 to 220 received two doses of AZD1222 and roughly 25 received two doses of the MenACWY control vaccine.

What the research found in general, with its limitations: Spike-specific TCR breadth and depth rose significantly after two AZD1222 doses compared with day 0 and with MenACWY recipients. The whole spike protein was spanned by vaccine-associated CD4 TCRs, and dominant responses were seen in regions 160-218 and 743-854. No day 14 peak-response samples were available, so repertoires were characterized only after the peak T cell response. The 56-69-year group was small, and its depth increase did not reach significance, likely because of low power. Epitopes outside the regions mutated in the B.1.351 and B.1.1.7 variants were reportedly recognized by nearly half of the unique spike-specific TCRs. Participants were mostly white British and included more females than males, and it was suggested by the authors that clonal diversity may have been underestimated. Conclusions about previously exposed vaccinees are limited, since just five to seven AZD1222 recipients were seropositive for SARS-CoV-2 at baseline.

The CDR3 goes from the cysteine to the phenylalanine over 16 residues. Only the CDR3 portion is preserved as DNA: 48 bases, with reading frame beginning at the first base. Germline trimming amounts to 2 bases on V and 4 bases on J, with 6 as the count of junction bases outside the gene matches. The germline V gene supplies CDR1 SGHTA and CDR2 FQGNSA. The CDR3 regions of human TCRbeta chains were subjected to immunosequencing. The paper's processing steps were these. Repertoire TCRs were matched against a reference library of SARS-CoV-2-specific TCRs generated with the MIRA antigen-specificity platform. Breadth meant the fraction of unique TCRs that were SARS-CoV-2-associated, whereas depth meant the fraction of total T cells that were SARS-CoV-2-associated. Each spike-specific TCR was assigned to its reactive spike region and to a CD4 or CD8 class using the MIRA data. Log10-transformed breadth and depth values were compared by one-way ANOVA with Sidak's multiple comparisons tests. Entries here come from immuneACCESS through TCRdb and include only in-frame sequences with V and J called. Some clones fail to appear in such tables; in the studies checked, an unresolved V gene covers under half of the shortfall, and the cause of the remainder is unknown. That table gives V, J and clone size, and the DNA gave D and trimming. This sample is represented by 120,000 or so clones; around 90% of them were singletons. Clones ranked in the top ten supply roughly 1.6% of the sample.

The time point label on this specimen signifies: baseline before first vaccination. Vaccinee samples were obtained from the UK trials COV001 and COV002, which included a single-blind randomized controlled phase 2/3 trial of AZD1222 (ChAdOx1 nCoV-19) in healthy adults. For TCRbeta chain sequencing, PBMC samples from trial participants were taken at day 0 and at day 28 after the second dose. With regard to this clone: Its antigen is currently not known. Base qualities are not provided; no much larger clone lies one nucleotide away.

The sequence was collected from an adult in good health. The source was peripheral blood, collected on day 0 of AZD1222 vaccination. The sequence is built from TRBV7-2 and TRBJ2-3, and 10 junction bases match TRBD2. The nucleotides are TGTGCCAGCAGCTTATCCAGCGGGAGGGGCGCAGATACGCAGTATTTT. It specifies CASSLSSGRGADTQYF.